The text below deals with one T cell receptor beta chain. The antigen is not known. The data were taken from a study of T-cell reconstitution after alpha-beta-depleted transplantation in children. This sample's TCRbeta library carried unique molecular identifier barcodes. TCRdb used MiXCR to reprocess the PCR reads, holding one entry per CDR3 protein. Of under 6,500 distinct CDR3 sequences in the sample, around 15% were seen once. After removal of 8 bases from V and 8 bases from J, the junction contained 20 bases not matched to a gene. This CDR3 contains 16 residues. In germline, CDR1 is MNHEY, CDR2 SMNVEV (reference sequence). Overall study findings and caveats: After one year, T-cell counts and TCRbeta diversity mostly came from new T cells. Reportedly, only several hundred clones from non-depleted graft cells drove alpha-beta T-cell counts at about two months. Day-60 TCRbeta diversity that was high in some patients was derived from surviving recipient T cells and thymic progenitors.

The sample consisted of PBMCs, mostly from graft donor cells, taken 180 days after TCRalphabeta/CD19-depleted stem cell transplant. The rearrangement uses TRBV27 and TRBJ1-2, with 7 bases fitting TRBD1. This clonotype was obtained from a patient younger than 10 who had a stem cell transplant for inherited bone marrow failure, so the T cells may come from the graft donor. The CDR3 DNA sequence: TGTGCCAGCGCCCCGCCCGACAGGGTCGGACTAGGGGGCTACACCTTC. Translating it yields CASAPPDRVGLGGYTF.